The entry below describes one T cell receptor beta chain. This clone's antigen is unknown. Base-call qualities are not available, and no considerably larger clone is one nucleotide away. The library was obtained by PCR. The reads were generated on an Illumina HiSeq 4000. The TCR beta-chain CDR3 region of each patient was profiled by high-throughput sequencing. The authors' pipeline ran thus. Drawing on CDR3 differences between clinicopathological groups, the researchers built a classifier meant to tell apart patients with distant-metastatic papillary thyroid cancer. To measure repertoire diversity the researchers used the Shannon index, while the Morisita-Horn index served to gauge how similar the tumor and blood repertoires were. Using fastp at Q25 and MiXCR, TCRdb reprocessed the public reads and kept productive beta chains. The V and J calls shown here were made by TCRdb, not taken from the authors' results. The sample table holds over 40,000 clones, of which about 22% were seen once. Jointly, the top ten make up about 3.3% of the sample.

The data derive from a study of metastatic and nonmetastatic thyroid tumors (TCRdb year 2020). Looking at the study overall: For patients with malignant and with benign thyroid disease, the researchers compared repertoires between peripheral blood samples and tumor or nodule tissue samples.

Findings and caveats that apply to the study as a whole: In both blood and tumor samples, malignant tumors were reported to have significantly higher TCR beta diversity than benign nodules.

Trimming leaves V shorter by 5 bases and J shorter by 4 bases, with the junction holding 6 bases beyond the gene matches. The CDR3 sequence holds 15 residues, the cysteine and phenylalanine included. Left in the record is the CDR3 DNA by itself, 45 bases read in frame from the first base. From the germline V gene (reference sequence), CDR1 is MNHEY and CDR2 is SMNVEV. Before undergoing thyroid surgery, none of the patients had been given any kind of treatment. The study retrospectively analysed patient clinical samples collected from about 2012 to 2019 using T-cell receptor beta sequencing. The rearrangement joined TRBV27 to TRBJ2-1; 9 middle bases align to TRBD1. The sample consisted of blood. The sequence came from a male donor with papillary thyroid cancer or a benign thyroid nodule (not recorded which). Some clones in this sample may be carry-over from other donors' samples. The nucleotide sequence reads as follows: TGTGCCAGCAGTCGGACAGGGGATTCTTACAATGAGCAGTTCTTC. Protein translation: CASSRTGDSYNEQFF.